This T cell receptor (beta chain) was recovered during a study of blood T cell repertoires in COVID-19. Study-level information: Samples of COVID-19 (acute and convalescent) were obtained from the United States, Italy and Spain. Nucleic acid was either cDNA or gDNA, and it came from T cells, B-cell-depleted T cells, or PBMCs.

This CDR3 contains 15 residues. V was clipped by 5 bases and J by 1 base, with 9 bases between them. The germline gives CDR1 SGHTA, CDR2 FQGNSA. Original methodology: For nucleated cells, counts were estimated from reference gene primer amplification. Only in-frame clones appear in the TCRdb table, and some are missing; sequencing was by immunoSEQ multiplex PCR. That table is the source of V, J and clone size, and D and trimming were worked out from the DNA. The sample shows roughly 140,000 clones, roughly 80% of them seen only once. This receptor was taken from an elderly woman with acute or convalescent COVID-19. The sequenced sample consisted of peripheral blood. The rearrangement joins TRBV7-2 to TRBJ2-6; no definite D call. CDR3 residues: CASSPTRSGANVLTF. For the CDR3, the DNA is TGTGCCAGCAGCCCAACGAGGTCTGGGGCCAACGTCCTGACTTTC.